This entry features one T cell receptor (beta chain) sequence. Germline CDR1 and CDR2: DFQATT and SNEGSKA (reference sequence). V was pared by 3 bases and J by 0 bases, with 13 bases of the junction left unmatched. The CDR3 runs 17 residues. Then a second PCR, running roughly 7 to 11 cycles, was carried out with a sample-barcoded 5' primer and a J-beta primer mix. TCRdb redid the calling of the 5' RACE reads with MiXCR, one entry per CDR3 protein. The sample has roughly 1,800,000 distinct CDR3 sequences; around half are singletons. The data were taken from a study of blood T cells in healthy people across ages.

The TCR was taken from a woman in her 40s in good health. J is TRBJ2-7 and V is TRBV20-1, with 8 bases fitting TRBD2. The material sequenced was blood. As DNA, the CDR3 is TGCAGTGCTAGCTTCTATGGGCGGGGGGCCCCCTCCTACGAGCAGTACTTC. As protein: CSASFYGRGAPSYEQYF.